This passage covers 6 T cell receptor beta chains from one sample sequenced in a study of tumor and adjacent non-tumor tissue in lung cancer. No cell sorting was done before RNA was extracted from the tissue. Three rounds of nested PCR, following a modified ARM-PCR protocol, produced the TCRbeta library. TCRdb reprocessed the multiplex PCR reads with MiXCR, giving one entry per CDR3 protein. The sample comprises 100,000 to 150,000 distinct CDR3 sequences, about 66% of which are singletons, and 9.5% to 15% rests with the top ten. Sequenced sample: lung tumor tissue. The origin of the receptors is a young man with non-small cell lung cancer.

The rearrangement links TRBV11-2 to TRBJ2-7; TRBD2 agrees at 7 bases. Trimming cost V 8 bases and J 3 bases; bases outside gene matches: 10. CDR1 and CDR2 (germline): SGHAT, FQNNGV. This CDR3 contains 14 residues. Here the CDR3 reads CASGSGLADYEQYV. In DNA form, the CDR3 reads TGTGCCAGCGGGTCGGGGCTAGCGGACTACGAGCAGTACGTC.

The chain recombines TRBV28 with TRBJ2-1, with 8 bases identical to TRBD2. The CDR3 has 15 amino acids. Germline V gives CDR1 MDHEN, CDR2 SYDVKM. V shed 9 bases and J 2 bases; nucleotides not matched to a gene: 9. The CDR3 DNA reads TGTGCCAGTAGGTCGACTAGCGAGGCCTACAATGAGCAGTTCTTC. Protein: CASRSTSEAYNEQFF.

A note on this clonotype: The junction departs from germline at one end; a sequencing error may be responsible. The gene calls are TRBV11-2 and TRBJ2-7; possibly TRBD2 for D (6 bases). The CDR3 sequence is 12 residues long. Germline-derived CDR1 and CDR2 are SGHAT and FQNNGV. In nucleotides, the CDR3 is TGTGCCTGCAGCTTAAACCGGGGGGAGCAGTACTTC. Protein sequence: CACSLNRGEQYF.

This clonotype was seen once. The junction departs from germline at one end; a sequencing error may be responsible. The rearrangement joins TRBV4-2 to TRBJ1-6, with 7 bases identical to TRBD1. The length of the CDR3 is 15 residues. In germline, CDR1 is LGHNA, CDR2 YNFKEQ. The CDR3 region is CASSQDLGGELPIHF. DNA of the CDR3: TGTGCCAGCAGCCAAGACTTAGGGGGCGAATTACCCATCCACTTT.

This clonotype was observed a single time. The chain combines TRBV18 with TRBJ2-5, with 8 bases identical to TRBD1. The CDR3 contains 17 residues. Germline CDR1 KGHSH, CDR2 LQKENI. Trimming took 9 bases from V and 1 from J; bases not matched to a gene: 16. The CDR3 spells CASSGIPGQVTQETQYF. CDR3 DNA: TGTGCCAGTTCGGGGATTCCGGGACAGGTCACCCAAGAGACCCAGTACTTC.

Concerning this clonotype itself: A read error may be the cause here, since a much bigger clone is one base away. The gene calls are TRBV4-1 and TRBJ1-2, with 7 nucleotides matching TRBD1. CDR3 size: 13 residues. The germline V gene encodes CDR1 MGHRA and CDR2 YSYEKL. V lost 8 bases and J lost 4; bases outside the gene matches: 7. CDR3 residues: CASGHTGAYGYTF. The CDR3 DNA reads as TGCGCCAGCGGACACACAGGGGCCTATGGCTACACCTTC.